These T cell receptor beta chains were read from a single sample in a study of T cell clones after liver transplantation. Assay: immunoSEQ multiplex PCR; the TCRdb copy retains only in-frame clones and omits some. The sample holds roughly 100,000 clones, approximately 78% seen once. Sequencing was performed on CD4+ T cells from blood, taken before liver transplant. These receptors all come from a human donor who received a liver transplant. Both conserved end residues are part of each CDR3. A D gene is named only where the DNA matches it firmly. For some rows the clone size is stated as once, few or many, or as a class when expanded; others skip it.

D,V,size,J,DNA,CDR3
.,TRBV30,.,TRBJ1-2,TGTGCCTGGAGTGTACAGCTCCTAGATGGCTACACCTTC,CAWSVQLLDGYTF
.,TRBV5-5,.,TRBJ1-1,TGTGCCAGCAGCTACGACAGAAGTGAAGCTTTCTTT,CASSYDRSEAFF
.,TRBV6-1,.,TRBJ1-5,TGTGCCAGCAGTGAATATGAGTGGGGACCCAATCAGCCCCAGCATTTT,CASSEYEWGPNQPQHF
.,TRBV11-2,.,TRBJ2-2,TGTGCCAGCAGCTTAAGATGGGGCACCGGGGAGCTGTTTTTT,CASSLRWGTGELFF
TRBD1,TRBV5-1,.,TRBJ1-2,TGCGCCAGCAGCCAAAGGACAGGGGGAAACTATGGCTACACCTTC,CASSQRTGGNYGYTF
.,TRBV11-2,few,TRBJ1-5,TGTGCCAGCAGCTTAGGCCCGGGAAGCAATCAGCCCCAGCATTTT,CASSLGPGSNQPQHF
.,TRBV19,.,TRBJ2-1,TGTGCCAGTAGTATTAGGACAGCCACCTACAATGAGCAGTTCTTC,CASSIRTATYNEQFF
.,TRBV6-1,.,TRBJ2-7,TGTGCCAGCAGTGAAGCACTAATCCTCTCCTACGAGCAGTACTTC,CASSEALILSYEQYF
TRBD2,TRBV5-1,.,TRBJ2-1,TGCGCCAGCAGCTTCCTAGCGGGAGGGAACAATGAGCAGTTCTTC,CASSFLAGGNNEQFF
TRBD1,TRBV4-1,.,TRBJ1-3,TGCGCCAGCAGCCGAAGAAAGGAACAGGGGAGGGAAAACACCATATATTTT,CASSRRKEQGRENTIYF
.,TRBV7-9,few,TRBJ1-1,TGTGCCAGCATCGTAGCGGCAGGGGAAAACACTGAAGCTTTCTTT,CASIVAAGENTEAFF
TRBD1,TRBV14,.,TRBJ2-2,TGTGCCAGCAGCCTCAACAGGGGGTCCACCGGGGAGCTGTTTTTT,CASSLNRGSTGELFF
TRBD1,TRBV27,.,TRBJ2-7,TGTGCCAGCAGCGTGAGAGGACAGGGGCGGTACGAGCAGTACTTC,CASSVRGQGRYEQYF
TRBD1,TRBV9,once,TRBJ1-6,TGTGCCAGCAGCCCCCGGACAGGGGAAAATTCACCCCTCCACTTT,CASSPRTGENSPLHF
.,TRBV6-1,.,TRBJ2-2,TGTGCCAGCAGCCCACTAGCGAACACCGGGGAGCTGTTTTTT,CASSPLANTGELFF
.,TRBV9,.,TRBJ2-2,TGTGCCAGCAGCTCCAGAGGGGAAACGGCCGGGGAGCTGTTTTTT,CASSSRGETAGELFF
.,TRBV10-3,.,TRBJ2-5,TGTGCCATCAGCCAGACAGATCAAGAGACCCAGTACTTC,CAISQTDQETQYF
.,TRBV5-1,.,TRBJ1-2,TGCGCCAGCAGCTCCGGGGGCGGGGGCTTTGGCTACACCTTC,CASSSGGGGFGYTF
.,TRBV7-2,.,TRBJ2-5,TGTGCCAGCAGCTTATCGGGTGGCAGGGGGAGGGAGACCCAGTACTTC,CASSLSGGRGRETQYF
.,TRBV7-2,.,TRBJ1-1,TGTGCCAGCAGCTTACGCCAGAGGAACACTGAAGCTTTCTTT,CASSLRQRNTEAFF
.,TRBV15,once,TRBJ2-2,TGTGCCACCCGTGGACTCGGTTCGACCGGGGAGCTGTTTTTT,CATRGLGSTGELFF
.,TRBV15,.,TRBJ2-6,TGTGCCACCAGCAGAGACCAACCCGGACCTCACTCCTCCAGGGCTGGGGCCAACGTCCTGACTTTC,CATSRDQPGPHSSRAGANVLTF
TRBD1,TRBV28,.,TRBJ1-1,TGTGCCAGCAGTCGTACAGGGGGCACTGAAGCTTTCTTT,CASSRTGGTEAFF
.,TRBV5-1,.,TRBJ2-6,TGCGCCAGCAGCCCCAGACAGGACCTCTCTGGGGCCAACGTCCTGACTTTC,CASSPRQDLSGANVLTF
TRBD2,TRBV7-3,.,TRBJ2-7,TGTGCCAGCAGCCCCGGGACTAACTCCTACGAGCAGTACTTC,CASSPGTNSYEQYF
.,TRBV12-5,.,TRBJ2-1,TGTGCTAGTGGTTTGACCGACGGGGCCGAGCAGTTCTTC,CASGLTDGAEQFF
.,TRBV18,.,TRBJ2-2,TGTGCCAGCTCCATTTTCTCCGACACCGGGGAGCTGTTTTTT,CASSIFSDTGELFF
.,TRBV9,.,TRBJ2-3,TGTGCCAGCAGCGTAGAGGCAGATACGCAGTATTTT,CASSVEADTQYF
.,TRBV19,.,TRBJ1-3,TGTGCCAGCGGAAGTACGGGGAGCTCTGGAAACACCATATATTTT,CASGSTGSSGNTIYF
TRBD1,TRBV2,few,TRBJ1-4,TGTGCCAGCAGCGCCGACAGGGGTTGGGGTGAAAAACTGTTTTTT,CASSADRGWGEKLFF
TRBD1,TRBV19,.,TRBJ1-5,TGTGCCAGTAGTATCTCCAGGGGGCAGTGGCAGCCCCAGCATTTT,CASSISRGQWQPQHF
.,TRBV21-1,.,TRBJ2-2,TGTGCCAGCAGCGGTTCCGGGACAATGGATACCGGGGAGCTGTTTTTT,CASSGSGTMDTGELFF
TRBD1,TRBV2,once,TRBJ2-7,TGTGCCAGCACTGAGGGACAGGGGTATTTGTACAAGCAGTACTTC,CASTEGQGYLYKQYF
TRBD1,TRBV4-2,.,TRBJ1-6,TGTGCCAGCAGTTCCGACAGGGGCAATTCACCCCTCCACTTT,CASSSDRGNSPLHF
.,TRBV7-8,.,TRBJ2-3,TGTGCCAGCAGCTCCTTAGAGGACCAAAACACAGATACGCAGTATTTT,CASSSLEDQNTDTQYF
.,TRBV4-3,once,TRBJ1-4,TGCGCCAGCAGCCAAGACCCCCCGACAAGGGGTAATGAAAAACTGTTTTTT,CASSQDPPTRGNEKLFF
TRBD2,TRBV7-9,.,TRBJ2-1,TGTGCCAGCTCCCTCGGGACTACCTACAATGAGCAGTTCTTC,CASSLGTTYNEQFF
.,TRBV28,.,TRBJ1-4,TGTGCCAGCAGTTCAAGCCGGTCTGTGGCAACTAATGAAAAACTGTTTTTT,CASSSSRSVATNEKLFF
.,TRBV11-2,.,TRBJ2-7,TGTGCCAGCAGCCCACCCCGGGACACACTCTACGAGCAGTACTTC,CASSPPRDTLYEQYF
.,TRBV6-1,.,TRBJ2-1,TGTGCCAGCAGTTCGGGGTTCTCCTACAATGAGCAGTTCTTC,CASSSGFSYNEQFF
.,TRBV7-3,.,TRBJ1-5,TGTGCCAGCAGCTTCCTAAGGCTGGGGCAGGTGGGTCAGCCCCAGCATTTT,CASSFLRLGQVGQPQHF
TRBD1,TRBV19,.,TRBJ1-5,TGTGCCAGTAGACGTGGGACAGTAAATCAGCCCCAGCATTTT,CASRRGTVNQPQHF
.,TRBV10-2,few,TRBJ1-4,TGCGCCAGCAGTGATCAGGGCACGGGAAAACTGTTTTTT,CASSDQGTGKLFF
.,TRBV15,once,TRBJ2-1,TGTGCCACCAGCAGAGGTGGGACGGGAGCTCGTAATGAGCAGTTCTTC,CATSRGGTGARNEQFF
.,TRBV10-3,.,TRBJ1-5,TGTGCCATCAGTGAGACAGGTTTTCAGCCCCAGCATTTT,CAISETGFQPQHF
TRBD1,TRBV6-1,.,TRBJ1-1,TGTGCCAGCAGTTGGGACAGGCTAATGAACACTGAAGCTTTCTTT,CASSWDRLMNTEAFF
TRBD1,TRBV27,.,TRBJ2-7,TGTGCCAGCAGTCCGGGACAGGGCTACGAGCAGTACTTC,CASSPGQGYEQYF
.,TRBV4-3,.,TRBJ1-2,TGCGCCAGCAGCCAACGCAACTATGGCTACACCTTC,CASSQRNYGYTF
.,TRBV5-1,.,TRBJ2-7,TGCGCCAGCAGCTTGAACAGCGTAAGTGAGCAGTACTTC,CASSLNSVSEQYF
TRBD1,TRBV28,.,TRBJ1-5,TGTGCCAGCAGCTCAGGGGGAAGCAATCAGCCCCAGCATTTT,CASSSGGSNQPQHF
.,TRBV4-3,.,TRBJ1-2,TGCGCCAGCAGCCAAGATCACAGAACCTATGGCTACACCTTC,CASSQDHRTYGYTF
TRBD1,TRBV7-8,.,TRBJ1-2,TGTGCCAGCAGCCTGGGACAGAGCTATGGCTACACCTTC,CASSLGQSYGYTF
TRBD2,TRBV7-2,.,TRBJ2-4,TGTGCCAGCAGCTTAGAAAGAGCGGGGAAAAACATTCAGTACTTC,CASSLERAGKNIQYF
TRBD1,TRBV5-1,.,TRBJ2-2,TGCGCCAGCAGTTACAGGGGGCCAAAGAACACCGGGGAGCTGTTTTTT,CASSYRGPKNTGELFF
.,TRBV7-2,.,TRBJ1-4,TGTGCCAGCAGCCCACGGATGGGGTTGCGGGAAAAACTGTTTTTT,CASSPRMGLREKLFF